Listed below are T cell receptor beta chains from one sample, sequenced in a study of cytomegalovirus exposure and HLA in healthy donors. Here immunoSEQ multiplex PCR was the method, and the copy in TCRdb shows in-frame clones only, minus some. The sample has about 140,000 clones; 61% are singletons. The source material was PBMCs. These receptor sequences come from a male donor in good health and CMV-seronegative. Each CDR3 is given with its conserved first and last residue. The D gene is left open where the match is weak. Clone size is shown for a subset of rows, as once, few, many or a class of expanded clone.

size	D	V	J	CDR3	DNA
-	TRBD1	TRBV2	TRBJ1-1	CASSALGQGNTEAFF	TGTGCCAGCAGTGCCCTGGGACAGGGGAACACTGAAGCTTTCTTT
-	TRBD1	TRBV29-1	TRBJ1-1	CSVEPSGGDRRGVEAFF	TGCAGCGTTGAACCTTCAGGGGGCGATCGGCGCGGTGTTGAAGCTTTCTTT
-	-	TRBV6-1	TRBJ2-3	CASSRGLSTDTQYF	TGTGCCAGCAGCCGGGGGTTAAGCACAGATACGCAGTATTTT
-	-	TRBV2	TRBJ1-1	CASSLTGKDTEAFF	TGTGCCAGCAGTCTAACAGGGAAAGACACTGAAGCTTTCTTT
few	TRBD1	TRBV6-1	TRBJ1-5	CASRRDSNNQPQHF	TGTGCCAGCAGGAGGGACAGCAACAATCAGCCCCAGCATTTT
-	TRBD1	TRBV7-3	TRBJ2-5	CASSLVGGREETQYF	TGTGCCAGCAGCTTAGTAGGGGGCCGGGAAGAGACCCAGTACTTC
-	TRBD1	TRBV18	TRBJ1-5	CASSDRANQPQHF	TGTGCCAGCTCAGACAGGGCTAATCAGCCCCAGCATTTT
-	-	TRBV2	TRBJ1-2	CASSERGSQGYTF	TGTGCCAGCAGTGAGCGAGGGTCGCAGGGCTACACCTTC
-	TRBD2	TRBV9	TRBJ2-1	CASSVGNSGPYYNEQFF	TGTGCCAGCAGCGTAGGGAATAGCGGGCCATACTACAATGAGCAGTTCTTC
few	TRBD1	TRBV19	TRBJ1-1	CASRTGAGGTEAFF	TGTGCCAGCAGAACAGGGGCGGGGGGTACTGAAGCTTTCTTT
-	-	TRBV27	TRBJ1-4	CASSSRGEGNEKLFF	TGTGCCAGCAGTTCCAGGGGCGAAGGTAATGAAAAACTGTTTTTT
-	-	TRBV9	TRBJ1-5	CASSVEGQGGQPQHF	TGTGCCAGCAGCGTAGAGGGGCAGGGAGGTCAGCCCCAGCATTTT
-	TRBD2	TRBV7-3	TRBJ2-1	CASSSRLAGGQDEQFF	TGTGCCAGCAGCTCACGACTAGCGGGGGGGCAGGATGAGCAGTTCTTC
few	TRBD1	TRBV27	TRBJ2-7	CASSWRQGSYEQYF	TGTGCCAGCAGTTGGCGACAGGGCTCCTACGAGCAGTACTTC
-	TRBD1	TRBV2	TRBJ1-2	CASSPRQGLNYGYPF	TGTGCCAGCTCGCCCCGACAGGGCCTCAACTATGGCTACCCCTTC
-	-	TRBV30	TRBJ1-1	CAWSARANTEAFF	TGTGCCTGGAGTGCCAGGGCGAACACTGAAGCTTTCTTT
-	-	TRBV15	TRBJ2-5	CATSPIVQETQYF	TGTGCCACCAGCCCAATTGTCCAAGAGACCCAGTACTTC
-	TRBD2	TRBV28	TRBJ2-7	CASREAGVGEQYF	TGTGCCAGCAGGGAGGCGGGGGTTGGCGAGCAGTACTTC
few	-	TRBV18	TRBJ2-3	CASSPPHREDTQYF	TGTGCCAGCTCACCACCGCACAGGGAAGATACGCAGTATTTT
-	TRBD2	TRBV6-5	TRBJ2-1	CASRKSGGAVNEQFF	TGTGCCAGCAGGAAGAGCGGGGGGGCCGTCAATGAGCAGTTCTTC
-	-	TRBV5-6	TRBJ1-2	CASSPGRGRGGVENYGYTF	TGTGCCAGCAGCCCGGGCCGGGGCAGGGGAGGGGTAGAGAACTATGGCTACACCTTC
few	-	TRBV30	TRBJ1-6	CAWVGQLNSPLHF	TGTGCCTGGGTGGGCCAGCTCAATTCACCCCTCCACTTT
-	TRBD2	TRBV6-6	TRBJ2-3	CASSYLAGALGVQYF	TGTGCCAGCAGTTACCTAGCGGGGGCCCTAGGGGTGCAGTATTTT
-	-	TRBV5-6	TRBJ1-3	CASSLDIPGNTIYF	TGTGCCAGCAGCTTGGATATTCCTGGAAACACCATATATTTT
-	TRBD1	TRBV5-6	TRBJ2-1	CAGGQGGEQFF	TGTGCCGGGGGACAGGGAGGCGAGCAGTTCTTC
-	TRBD1	TRBV10-3	TRBJ2-2	CAISTGTENTGELFF	TGTGCCATCAGTACCGGGACAGAAAACACCGGGGAGCTGTTTTTT
-	-	TRBV7-9	TRBJ1-2	CASSSSGHGYGYTF	TGTGCCAGCAGCTCATCGGGACATGGCTATGGCTACACCTTC
once	TRBD2	TRBV6-5	TRBJ2-3	CASSYRTSGGTDTQYF	TGTGCCAGCAGTTACCGGACTAGCGGGGGTACAGATACGCAGTATTTT
once	TRBD1	TRBV5-1	TRBJ2-7	CASSLAPGTGFYEQYF	TGCGCCAGCAGCTTGGCCCCGGGGACAGGCTTCTACGAGCAGTACTTC
-	TRBD1	TRBV7-9	TRBJ2-1	CASSWDSLSSYNEQFF	TGTGCCAGCAGCTGGGACAGTCTAAGCTCCTACAATGAGCAGTTCTTC
-	TRBD2	TRBV10-2	TRBJ2-7	CASSLRRLAGDAYEQYF	TGCGCCAGCAGCCTACGTCGACTAGCGGGGGACGCCTACGAGCAGTACTTC
-	-	TRBV29-1	TRBJ2-5	CSVEDNQETQYF	TGCAGCGTTGAAGATAATCAAGAGACCCAGTACTTC
few	TRBD1	TRBV11-2	TRBJ1-1	CASSSPGTGGNTEAFF	TGTGCCAGCAGCTCTCCCGGGACAGGGGGGAACACTGAAGCTTTCTTT
-	TRBD1	TRBV9	TRBJ2-1	CASSRRPGTGENEQFF	TGTGCCAGCAGCCGCCGTCCCGGGACAGGGGAAAATGAGCAGTTCTTC
-	-	TRBV9	TRBJ1-3	CASSRQQGTGNTIYF	TGTGCCAGCAGCCGTCAACAGGGTACTGGAAACACCATATATTTT
-	-	TRBV7-2	TRBJ2-7	CASSLALGARSYEQYF	TGTGCCAGCAGCTTAGCATTAGGGGCGAGGTCCTACGAGCAGTACTTC
-	TRBD2	TRBV7-3	TRBJ2-1	CASSLIAGTYNEQFF	TGTGCCAGCAGCTTAATAGCGGGGACCTACAATGAGCAGTTCTTC
-	-	TRBV5-1	TRBJ1-1	CASRTPDRDLNTEAFF	TGCGCCAGCAGGACCCCCGACAGAGACCTGAACACTGAAGCTTTCTTT
-	TRBD2	TRBV19	TRBJ2-1	CASSTSSGGGIHEQFF	TGTGCCAGTAGTACAAGCTCGGGGGGAGGTATACATGAGCAGTTCTTC
-	TRBD2	TRBV10-3	TRBJ2-3	CAISETFGLAGVTQYF	TGTGCCATCAGTGAGACTTTTGGACTAGCGGGAGTCACGCAGTATTTT
-	TRBD1	TRBV27	TRBJ2-7	CASSLWGGQVGEQHF	TGTGCCAGCAGTTTATGGGGTGGACAGGTAGGCGAGCAGCACTTC
-	-	TRBV7-9	TRBJ2-3	CASSFRRGAVTDTQYF	TGTGCCAGCAGCTTCCGCAGGGGGGCCGTCACAGATACGCAGTATTTT
-	-	TRBV2	TRBJ1-1	CASGGRPEAFF	TGTGCCAGCGGGGGGAGACCTGAAGCTTTCTTT
-	TRBD2	TRBV5-6	TRBJ2-1	CASSLAKRGGGEEQFF	TGTGCCAGCAGCTTAGCTAAGCGCGGGGGGGGTGAGGAGCAGTTCTTC